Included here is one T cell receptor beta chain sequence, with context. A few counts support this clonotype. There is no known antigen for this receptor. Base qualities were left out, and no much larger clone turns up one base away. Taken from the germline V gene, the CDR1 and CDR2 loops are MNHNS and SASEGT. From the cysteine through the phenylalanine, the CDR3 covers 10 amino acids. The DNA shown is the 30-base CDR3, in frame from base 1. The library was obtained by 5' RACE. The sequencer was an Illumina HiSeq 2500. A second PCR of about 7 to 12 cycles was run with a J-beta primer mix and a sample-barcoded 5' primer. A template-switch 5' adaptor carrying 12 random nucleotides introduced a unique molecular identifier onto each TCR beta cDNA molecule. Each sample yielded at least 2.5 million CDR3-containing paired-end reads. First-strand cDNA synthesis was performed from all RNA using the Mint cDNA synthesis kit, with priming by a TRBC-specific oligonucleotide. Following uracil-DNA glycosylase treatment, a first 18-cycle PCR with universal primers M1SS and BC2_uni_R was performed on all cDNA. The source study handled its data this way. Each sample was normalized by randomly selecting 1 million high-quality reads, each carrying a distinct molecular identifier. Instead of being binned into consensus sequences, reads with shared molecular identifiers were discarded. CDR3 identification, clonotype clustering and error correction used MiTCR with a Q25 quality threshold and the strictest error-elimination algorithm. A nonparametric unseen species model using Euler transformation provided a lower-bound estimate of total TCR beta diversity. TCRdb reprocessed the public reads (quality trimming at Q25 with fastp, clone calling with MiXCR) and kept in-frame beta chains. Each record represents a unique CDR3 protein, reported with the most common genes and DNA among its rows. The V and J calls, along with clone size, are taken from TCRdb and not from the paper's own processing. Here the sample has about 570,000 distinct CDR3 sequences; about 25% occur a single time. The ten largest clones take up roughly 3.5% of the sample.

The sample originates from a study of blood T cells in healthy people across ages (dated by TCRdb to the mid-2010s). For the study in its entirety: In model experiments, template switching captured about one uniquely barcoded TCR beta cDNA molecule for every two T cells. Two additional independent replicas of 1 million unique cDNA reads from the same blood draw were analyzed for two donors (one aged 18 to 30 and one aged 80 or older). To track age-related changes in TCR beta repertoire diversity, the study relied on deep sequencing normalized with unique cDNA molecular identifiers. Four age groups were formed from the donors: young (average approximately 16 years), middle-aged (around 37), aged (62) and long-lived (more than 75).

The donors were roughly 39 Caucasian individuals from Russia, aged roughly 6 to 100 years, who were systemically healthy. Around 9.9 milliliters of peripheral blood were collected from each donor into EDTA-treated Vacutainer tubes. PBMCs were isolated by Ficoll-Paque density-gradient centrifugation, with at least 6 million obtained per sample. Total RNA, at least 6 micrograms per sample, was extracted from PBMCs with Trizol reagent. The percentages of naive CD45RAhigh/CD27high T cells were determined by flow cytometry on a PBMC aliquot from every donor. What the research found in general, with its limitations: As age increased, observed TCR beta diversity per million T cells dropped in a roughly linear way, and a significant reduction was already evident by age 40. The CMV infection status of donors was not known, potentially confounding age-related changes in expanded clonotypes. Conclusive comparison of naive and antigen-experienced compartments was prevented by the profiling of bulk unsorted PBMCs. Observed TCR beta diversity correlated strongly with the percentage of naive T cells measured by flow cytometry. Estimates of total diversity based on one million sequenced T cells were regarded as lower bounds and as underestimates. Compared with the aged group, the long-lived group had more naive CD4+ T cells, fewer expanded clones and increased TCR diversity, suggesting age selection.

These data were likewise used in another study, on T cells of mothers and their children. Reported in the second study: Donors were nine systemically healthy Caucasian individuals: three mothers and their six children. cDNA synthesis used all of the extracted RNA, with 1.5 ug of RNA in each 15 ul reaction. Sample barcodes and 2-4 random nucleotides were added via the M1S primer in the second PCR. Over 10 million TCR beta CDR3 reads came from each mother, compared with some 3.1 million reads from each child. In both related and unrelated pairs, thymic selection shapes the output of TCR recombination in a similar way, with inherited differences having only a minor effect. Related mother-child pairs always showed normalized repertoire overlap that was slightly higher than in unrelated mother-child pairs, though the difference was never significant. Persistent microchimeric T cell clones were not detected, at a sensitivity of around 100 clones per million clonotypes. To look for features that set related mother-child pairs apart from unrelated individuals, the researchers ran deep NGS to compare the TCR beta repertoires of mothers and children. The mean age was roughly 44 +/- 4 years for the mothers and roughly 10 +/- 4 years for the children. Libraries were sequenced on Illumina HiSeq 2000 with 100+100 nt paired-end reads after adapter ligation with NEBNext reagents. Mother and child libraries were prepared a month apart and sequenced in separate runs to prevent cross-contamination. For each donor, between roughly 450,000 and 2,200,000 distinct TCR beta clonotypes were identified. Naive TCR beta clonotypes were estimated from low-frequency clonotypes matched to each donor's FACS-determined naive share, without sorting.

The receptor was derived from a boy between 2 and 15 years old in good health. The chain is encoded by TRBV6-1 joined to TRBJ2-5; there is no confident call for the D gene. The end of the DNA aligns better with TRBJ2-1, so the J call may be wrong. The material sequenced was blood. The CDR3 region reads CASSHTEQFF. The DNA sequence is TGTGCCAGCAGTCACACGGAGCAGTTCTTC.